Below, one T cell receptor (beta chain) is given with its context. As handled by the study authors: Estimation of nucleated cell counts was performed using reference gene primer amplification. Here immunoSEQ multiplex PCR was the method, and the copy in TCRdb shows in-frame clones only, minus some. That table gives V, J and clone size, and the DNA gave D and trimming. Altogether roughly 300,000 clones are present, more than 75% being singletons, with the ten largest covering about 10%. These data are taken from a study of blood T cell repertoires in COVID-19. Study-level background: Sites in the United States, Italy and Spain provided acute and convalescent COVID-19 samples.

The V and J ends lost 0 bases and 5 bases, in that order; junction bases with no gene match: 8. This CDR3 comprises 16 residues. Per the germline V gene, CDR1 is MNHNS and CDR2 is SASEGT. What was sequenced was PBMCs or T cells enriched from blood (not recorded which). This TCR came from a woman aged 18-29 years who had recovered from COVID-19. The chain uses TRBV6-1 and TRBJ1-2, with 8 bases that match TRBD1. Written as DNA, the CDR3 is TGTGCCAGCAGTGAAGCCCATGGACAGGGTGGGTATGGCTACACCTTC. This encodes CASSEAHGQGGYGYTF.